This passage covers 26 T cell receptor beta chains from one sample sequenced in a study of molecular identifiers for immune sequencing clone quantification. Each CDR3 protein is one row after TCRdb ran MiXCR on the PCR reads. The sample holds approximately 500,000 distinct CDR3 sequences, about a quarter seen once. Specimen: naive CD8+ T cells from blood, with Jurkat cell RNA spiked in. Specified subset: FACS-sorted CD8+CD4-CCR7+CD45RA+ naive T cells. The receptors here all came from a human donor in good health. Some libraries in this study had Jurkat cell RNA spiked in.

V gene TRBV19 combines with J gene TRBJ2-4; 7 bases agree with TRBD2. The V gene's germline CDR1 is LNHDA and CDR2 SQIVND (reference sequence). The V segment lost 1 base and the J segment 0 bases; nucleotides outside the gene matches: 3. There are 16 residues in the CDR3. CDR3 nucleotides: TGTGCCAGTAGTATAGGAAGCGGGGAAGCCAAAAACATTCAGTACTTC. This gives the protein CASSIGSGEAKNIQYF.

The V and J genes are TRBV5-5 and TRBJ1-5; the D gene is possibly TRBD1 (6 bases). The germline V gene encodes CDR1 SGHKS and CDR2 YYEKEE (reference sequence). The ends were cut back, 4 bases at V and 10 bases at J, with 18 bases in the middle. CDR3 length: 14 amino acids. CDR3 nucleotides: TGTGCCAGCAGCCAGGACGGGGGCAAAGATCCCCAGCATTTT. It translates to CASSQDGGKDPQHF.

This clonotype has ten or more counts. This chain links TRBV4-1 with TRBJ2-1; D might be TRBD1 or TRBD2, each matching 6 bases. V was pared by 1 base and J by 7 bases, with 11 bases between. Germline CDR1 MGHRA, CDR2 YSYEKL. There are 14 residues in the CDR3. CDR3 loop: CASSQAPGANEQFF. The CDR3 DNA reads as TGCGCCAGCAGCCAAGCGCCGGGGGCGAATGAGCAGTTCTTC.

In this sample, this clonotype turned up a few times. The CDR3 region has the DNA TGTGCCAGCAGTCCACGAGGAGGAACCTACGAGCAGTACTTC. Translated, it gives CASSPRGGTYEQYF. This chain joins TRBV6-5 and TRBJ2-7; the D gene is possibly TRBD2 (5 bases). This CDR3 has 14 amino acids. From germline, CDR1 is MNHEY and CDR2 SVGAGI. Trimming pared 5 bases from V and 2 bases from J, leaving 13 bases between.

This clonotype was seen many times. The chain is built from TRBV29-1 and TRBJ2-7; possibly TRBD1 for D (5 bases). There are 11 residues in the CDR3. Trimming removed 4 bases at V and 5 bases at J, with 9 bases between. Germline CDR1 reads SQVTM; CDR2 reads ANQGSEA. DNA for the CDR3: TGCAGCGTTGCAGAAGGGGACGAGCAGTACTTC. This sequence encodes CSVAEGDEQYF.

Turning to this clonotype: This may be a read error, as it is one base from a much larger clone. The chain carries TRBV6-5 and TRBJ2-5, with no clear D. Germline loops: CDR1 MNHEY, CDR2 SVGAGI. The length of the CDR3 is 11 residues. CDR3: CASSYFETLYF. The CDR3, as DNA: TGTGCCAGCAGTTACTTTGAGACCCTGTACTTC.

With regard to this clonotype: This sequence may be a read error, since a much larger clone differs from it by one base. V is TRBV7-9 and J is TRBJ2-3; no clear D gene. Germline V lookup: CDR1 SEHNR, CDR2 FQNEAQ (reference sequence). The CDR3 is 14 amino acids. CDR3 DNA sequence: TGTGCCAGCAGCTTAGTTCCAACCACAGATGCGCAGTATTTT. Translated: CASSLVPTTDAQYF.

This clonotype was recorded at least ten times. The chain uses TRBV30 and TRBJ2-1, with TRBD1 as a possible D gene (5 bases). CDR3 length equals 13 residues. Germline lookup yields CDR1 GTSNPN and CDR2 SVGIG (reference sequence). Deletions cut 3 bases from V and 7 bases from J, with 13 bases between. CDR3 DNA sequence: TGTGCCTGGAGCGCGGACACAAATAATGAGCAGTTCTTC. Amino acid sequence: CAWSADTNNEQFF.

The table lists this clonotype with many counts. V is TRBV12-3 or TRBV12-4 and J is TRBJ2-7; D remains unclear. The CDR3 consists of 15 residues. Trimming left V 2 bases short and J 6 bases short, with 17 bases between. The CDR3 coding sequence is TGTGCCAGCAGTTTAAATCGCGGCCACTCGTCCGAGCAGTACTTC. Amino acids: CASSLNRGHSSEQYF.

This clonotype was counted many times. The gene calls are TRBV28 and TRBJ1-5, with D possibly matching TRBD1 (6 bases). The length of the CDR3 is 12 residues. The V gene lost 6 bases and the J gene lost 7 bases, with 10 bases spanning the gap. The germline CDR1 and CDR2 sequences are MDHEN and SYDVKM. As DNA, the CDR3 is TGTGCCAGCAGGACAGGAGGCCAGCCCCAGCATTTT. Protein product: CASRTGGQPQHF.

In its sample, this clonotype was seen many times. The chain recombines TRBV7-2 with TRBJ2-1, with 9 bases fitting TRBD2. This CDR3 is built from 16 residues. Trimming at V came to 5 bases and at J to 3 bases, leaving 8 bases not matched to a gene. Germline-derived CDR1 and CDR2 are SGHTA and FQGNSA. CDR3 coding DNA: TGTGCCAGCAGCCAGCTAGCGGGAAGCGTCTACAATGAGCAGTTCTTC. Its protein product is CASSQLAGSVYNEQFF.

The chain recombines TRBV28 with TRBJ1-5; D is unresolved. The germline V gene has CDR1 MDHEN and CDR2 SYDVKM. The CDR3 covers 12 residues. Trimming left V 7 bases short and J 3 bases short, with 7 bases between. The CDR3 coding sequence is TGTGCCAGCACGGGGATCAATCAGCCCCAGCATTTT. Translating gives CASTGINQPQHF.

There are many counts of this clonotype. This sequence joins TRBV7-8 and TRBJ2-3; 9 bases are shared with TRBD2. V trimming: 5 bases; J trimming: 6 bases; junction bases outside the gene matches: 15. Germline loops: CDR1 SGHVS, CDR2 FQNEAQ. This CDR3 has 17 residues. The CDR3 protein is CASSPRVAGAASDTQYF. In DNA, the CDR3 is TGTGCCAGCAGCCCCAGGGTAGCGGGGGCCGCCTCGGATACGCAGTATTTT.

With regard to this clonotype: A junction end diverges from the germline sequence, so it may reflect a read error. The chain is built from TRBV7-6 and TRBJ2-7, with 7 bases lining up with TRBD2. CDR1 is SGHVS, CDR2 FNYEAQ, per germline. The CDR3 extends over 18 amino acids. This chain's CDR3 is CASSSSRGVGSPAYVQYF. CDR3 bases: TGTGCCAGCAGCTCCAGTCGGGGGGTCGGGAGTCCGGCCTACGTGCAGTACTTC. Complete variable domain (other parts from reference TRBV7-6 and TRBJ2-7): GAGVSQSPRYKVTKRGQDVALRCDPISGHVSLYWYRQALGQGPEFLTYFNYEAQQDKSGLPNDRFSAERPEGSISTLTIQRTEQRDSAMYRCASSSSRGVGSPAYVQYFGPGTRLTVT.

V gene TRBV4-3 combines with J gene TRBJ1-2; 8 bases match TRBD1. Germline V CDR1 and CDR2: LGHNA, YSLEER. Losses at the gene ends were 0 bases for V and 1 base for J; bases not matched to a gene: 13. The CDR3 runs 19 residues. CDR3 in amino acids: CASSQDLVWQGANNYGYTF. The CDR3 DNA is TGCGCCAGCAGCCAAGATCTTGTATGGCAGGGGGCGAATAACTATGGCTACACCTTC.

The chain couples TRBV4-2 to TRBJ1-2, with 11 nucleotides matching TRBD1. Germline loops: CDR1 LGHNA, CDR2 YNFKEQ. The CDR3 sequence is 16 residues long. Trimming removed 4 bases from V and 3 bases from J; junction bases left unmatched: 7. This CDR3 reads CASSPRTGGGYYGYTF. CDR3 DNA: TGTGCCAGCAGCCCCCGGACAGGGGGCGGTTACTATGGCTACACCTTC.

This clonotype was seen at least ten times. V and J are TRBV29-1 and TRBJ1-1; TRBD1 matches at 8 bases. V shed 3 bases and J 4 bases; nucleotides not matched to a gene: 7. From germline, CDR1 is SQVTM and CDR2 ANQGSEA. This CDR3 spans 14 amino acids. The CDR3, as DNA: TGCAGCGTTGATGGGACAGACAGGGGCACTGAAGCTTTCTTT. It codes for CSVDGTDRGTEAFF.

Comment on this clonotype: This may be a read error: a much more frequent sequence differs by one nucleotide. The CDR3 end shows no conserved phenylalanine or tryptophan, and so a read error is likely. The J gene is TRBJ1-5, the V gene TRBV2; D is uncertain. This CDR3 has 12 residues. V lost 2 bases and J 6 bases, leaving 5 bases between the germline ends. In germline, CDR1 is SNHLY, CDR2 FYNNEI. Written as DNA, the CDR3 is TGTGCCAGCAGTGAACAGCTTCAGCCCCAGCATTTG. Translation gives CASSEQLQPQHL.

Note on this clonotype: A much more abundant neighbour one base away suggests this may be a read error. The V gene is TRBV5-6, the J gene TRBJ2-7; D perhaps matches TRBD1 (5 bases). The CDR3 has 13 residues. In germline, CDR1 is SGHDT, CDR2 YYEEEE. The CDR3 nucleotides are TGTGCCAGCAGCTGGACAAGTACCTACGAGCGGTACTTC. This gives the protein CASSWTSTYERYF.

At least ten counts were recorded for this clonotype. The CDR3 DNA reads TGTGCCACGAGAGGGGCCCGAGAGGAGACCCAGTACTTC. It translates to CATRGAREETQYF. This chain connects TRBV10-3 to TRBJ2-5, with D perhaps TRBD1 or TRBD2 (5 bases each). CDR1 and CDR2 (germline): ENHRY, SYGVKD. The CDR3 has 13 residues. V lost 10 bases, J lost 5 bases, and 17 bases lay in between.

The chain carries TRBV14 and TRBJ2-1; 9 positions match TRBD1. Germline loops: CDR1 SGHDN, CDR2 FVKESK. V lost 0 bases and J lost 12; bases outside the gene matches: 15. CDR3 size: 17 residues. CDR3 nucleotides: TGTGCCAGCAGCCAAGAACCCCCCGGGACAGGGTACGGTGGGCAGTTCTTC. Translated: CASSQEPPGTGYGGQFF.

This clonotype was recorded at least ten times. This chain uses TRBV20-1 with TRBJ2-5; perhaps TRBD2 as D (6 bases). Germline values: CDR1 DFQATT, CDR2 SNEGSKA (reference sequence). There are 13 residues in the CDR3. The V end was cut by 6 bases, the J end by 6 bases, with 17 bases between. The CDR3 is CSADSGLGKTQYF. The CDR3 bases are TGCAGTGCGGATTCGGGACTGGGCAAGACCCAGTACTTC.

This clonotype was seen more than once but under ten times. The chain uses TRBV19 and TRBJ2-7; 12 positions agree with TRBD2. The CDR3 is 17 residues long. Germline V lookup: CDR1 LNHDA, CDR2 SQIVND (reference sequence). Germline trimming cut 0 bases from V and 1 base from J; bases unmatched to any gene: 4. The CDR3 nucleotides read TGTGCCAGTAGTATAGAAAGGACTAGCGGGGCATCCTACGAGCAGTACTTC. Its translation is CASSIERTSGASYEQYF.

This chain links TRBV24-1 with TRBJ2-1; TRBD2 aligns across 14 bases. This CDR3 spans 17 amino acids. The J segment lost 8 bases and the V segment lost 5 bases, leaving 10 bases of the junction unmatched. Germline CDR1 is KGHDR and CDR2 is SFDVKD. CDR3 sequence (DNA): TGTGCCACCAGTGGCCCGCAGACTAGCGGGAGGGCCGATGAGCAGTTCTTC. Its translation is CATSGPQTSGRADEQFF.

This clonotype was counted ten times or more. J is TRBJ1-5 and V is TRBV6-1; D remains unclear. Per germline, CDR1 MNHNS and CDR2 SASEGT. V lost 4 bases, J lost 7 bases, and 11 bases lay in between. This CDR3 comprises 13 residues. CDR3 amino acids: CASSGRVDQPQHF. Here the CDR3 DNA reads TGTGCCAGCAGTGGTAGGGTGGACCAGCCCCAGCATTTT.

The table lists this clonotype with many counts. The rearrangement uses TRBV7-9 and TRBJ1-6; 8 nucleotides agree with TRBD1. This CDR3 has 15 amino acids. The germline V gene has CDR1 SEHNR and CDR2 FQNEAQ (reference sequence). V lost 5 bases to trimming and J lost 9 bases; unmatched junction nucleotides: 9. The CDR3 DNA follows: TGTGCCAGCAGCCCCGGACAGGGATCTGCTTCACCCCTCCACTTT. This sequence encodes CASSPGQGSASPLHF.